One sample yielded the 13 T cell receptor beta chains listed below, sequenced in a study of blood T cell repertoires in COVID-19. Generated by immunoSEQ multiplex PCR, the TCRdb table keeps only in-frame clones and is missing some. Here the sample spans 150,000 to 200,000 clones, 87% being singletons. The sample was peripheral blood. These receptors all come from a man aged 60 to 75 with active or convalescent COVID-19.

This chain uses TRBV2 with TRBJ2-5; 7 bases are a match to TRBD1. CDR1 and CDR2 from the germline V gene are SNHLY and FYNNEI. The CDR3 extends over 13 amino acids. V was pared by 1 base and J by 7 bases, with 3 bases of the junction left unmatched. CDR3 DNA: TGTGCCAGCAGTGAAGGGACAGGCGGGACCCAGTACTTC. It specifies CASSEGTGGTQYF. Together with reference TRBV2 and TRBJ2-5, the CDR3 gives the full variable domain: EPEVTQTPSHQVTQMGQEVILRCVPISNHLYFYWYRQILGQKVEFLVSFYNNEISEKSEIFDDQFSVERPDGSNFTLKIRSTKLEDSAMYFCASSEGTGGTQYFGPGTRLLVL.

V is TRBV6-5 and J is TRBJ1-2; 7 bases map to TRBD1. The CDR3 contains 13 residues. V shed 6 bases, J shed 4 bases, and the junction held 5 bases outside the gene matches. Germline CDR1 reads MNHEY; CDR2 reads SVGAGI. The CDR3 bases are TGTGCCAGCAGCGCAGGGGGTACCTATGGCTACACCTTC. Translated: CASSAGGTYGYTF.

The sample holds a few counts of this clone. V and J are TRBV18 and TRBJ2-7; D may be TRBD1 (5 bases). V was trimmed by 2 bases and J by 5 bases, leaving 16 bases between them. Germline-derived CDR1 and CDR2 are KGHSH and LQKENI. This CDR3 spans 15 amino acids. CDR3 in amino acids: CASSPRQSGQHEQYF. CDR3 DNA sequence: TGTGCCAGCTCACCAAGACAGTCTGGGCAGCACGAGCAGTACTTC.

The CDR3 DNA is TGTGCCAGCTCACCATACCAGGGGGCCCTTAACTATGGCTACACCTTC. The encoded protein is CASSPYQGALNYGYTF. V is TRBV18 and J is TRBJ1-2, with 8 bases fitting TRBD1. The junction had 6 bases not matched to a gene; V was cut back by 2 bases and J by 1 base. From germline, CDR1 is KGHSH and CDR2 LQKENI. This CDR3 is 16 amino acids long.

The J gene is TRBJ2-4, the V gene TRBV18; TRBD1 is a possible D gene (7 bases). V gave up 2 bases and J gave up 3 bases, with 14 bases separating them. Germline lookup yields CDR1 KGHSH and CDR2 LQKENI. The CDR3 covers 16 residues. The CDR3 region is CASSPRQGGNKNIQYF. The CDR3 nucleotides read TGTGCCAGCTCACCAAGACAGGGAGGTAACAAAAACATTCAGTACTTC.

This sequence joins TRBV5-8 and TRBJ1-4; 8 nucleotides agree with TRBD1. The CDR3 is 14 amino acids. Germline values: CDR1 SGHTS, CDR2 YDEGEE. V lost 4 bases, J lost 8 bases, and 7 bases stayed unmatched. CDR3 coding DNA: TGTGCCAGCAGCCCCGGGACAGGAGACGAAAAACTGTTTTTT. Translated: CASSPGTGDEKLFF.

The chain links TRBV7-9 to TRBJ2-1; D remains unclear. Germline lookup yields CDR1 SEHNR and CDR2 FQNEAQ (reference sequence). The CDR3 is 14 amino acids. V lost 3 bases and J 1 base, leaving 7 bases between the germline ends. CDR3 in DNA: TGTGCCAGCAGCTTCCTAGTTTCCTACAATGAGCAGTTCTTC. Protein product: CASSFLVSYNEQFF.

V and J are TRBV5-8 and TRBJ1-5; TRBD1 aligns across 7 bases. CDR3 length: 14 residues. V gave up 4 bases and J gave up 7 bases; unmatched junction bases: 8. The germline V gene has CDR1 SGHTS and CDR2 YDEGEE. CDR3 sequence (DNA): TGTGCCAGCAGCAAGGGACAGTTTAGGCAGCCCCAGCATTTT. Translation: CASSKGQFRQPQHF.

The rearrangement joins TRBV2 to TRBJ1-2; a possible D gene is TRBD1 (5 bases). Germline CDR1 SNHLY, CDR2 FYNNEI. The CDR3 covers 13 residues. V gave up 6 bases and J gave up 6 bases, with 14 bases separating them. Here the CDR3 reads CASSEREQDGYTF. CDR3 in DNA: TGTGCCAGCAGCGAAAGGGAACAGGATGGCTACACCTTC.

This chain joins TRBV5-1 and TRBJ2-7; maybe TRBD1 (5 bases). Germline CDR1 SGHRS, CDR2 YFSETQ. The V gene lost 1 base and the J gene lost 7 bases, with 12 bases spanning the gap. This CDR3 spans 13 amino acids. The CDR3 DNA is TGCGCCAGCAGCTTGACACCCCAGGGAGAGCAGTACTTC. This sequence encodes CASSLTPQGEQYF.

The chain couples TRBV6-5 to TRBJ1-2; D gene uncertain. Trimming removed 4 bases from V and 6 bases from J, with 12 bases in between. Germline V gene data show CDR1 as MNHEY and CDR2 as SVGAGI. This CDR3 contains 13 residues. The DNA for the CDR3 is TGTGCCAGCAGTTTACTCTCGGGAGATGGCTACACCTTC. It codes for CASSLLSGDGYTF.

The chain recombines TRBV19 with TRBJ1-2, with a weak D call TRBD1 (5 bases). CDR3 size: 15 residues. Trimming shortened V by 4 bases and J by 5 bases, and 17 bases separated the two germline ends. Germline V CDR1 and CDR2: LNHDA, SQIVND (reference sequence). The CDR3 is CASSTGTSSRYGYTF. CDR3 DNA sequence: TGTGCCAGTAGTACCGGGACTTCCTCGAGGTATGGCTACACCTTC.

V is TRBV12-3 or TRBV12-4 and J is TRBJ1-1; TRBD1 agrees at 7 bases. The CDR3 is 13 amino acids. J gave up 7 bases and V 4 bases, and 6 bases lay outside the gene matches. The CDR3 here is CASSSMGQSEAFF. DNA of the CDR3: TGTGCCAGCAGTTCCATGGGACAGAGTGAAGCTTTCTTT.